The clone carrying this T cell receptor (beta chain) was observed many times. This sample was taken from a study of T-cell reconstitution after alpha-beta-depleted transplantation in children. During its preparation, the TCRbeta library received unique molecular identifiers. TCRdb independently ran MiXCR on the PCR reads; one entry per CDR3 protein. The table records over 85,000 distinct CDR3 sequences, about 9.3% of them present only once. Germline CDR1 is SGHRS and CDR2 is YFSETQ. Deletions cut 0 bases from V and 2 bases from J, with 9 bases between. The CDR3 has 14 residues. The TCR sequence derives from a human donor who donated a stem cell graft to a child with acute lymphoblastic leukemia. Sequencing used PBMCs from the stem cell graft donor, obtained from the stem cell graft. The J gene is TRBJ2-7, the V gene TRBV5-1; no definite D call. CDR3 loop: CASSLGGETYEQYF. Written as DNA, the CDR3 is TGCGCCAGCAGCTTGGGTGGGGAAACCTACGAGCAGTACTTC.